Sequencing of this T cell receptor beta chain was carried out in a study of control samples from healthy donors and cancer patients (dated by TCRdb to 2020 to 2021). Receptor libraries were prepared by the immunoSEQ multiplex PCR assay. Not all clones reach the TCRdb copy of this immuneACCESS table, which keeps in-frame sequences only. Checked studies attribute under half of the gap to unresolved V genes and leave the rest unexplained. For this sample there are around 140,000 clones; 92% appear just once. The ten most abundant clones make up approximately 2% of the sample. The CDR3 sequence holds 16 residues, the cysteine and phenylalanine included. CDR3 DNA is the only sequence kept; it has 48 bases, read in frame from the first base. CDR1 and CDR2, looked up from the germline V gene (reference sequence), are LGHDT and YNNKEL. V is clipped by 1 base and J by 1 base, and the sequence between their germline boundaries is 13 bases long.

With respect to this clone: Its cognate antigen has yet to be identified. Base quality data are lacking; no much larger clone is found one base away.

The chain employs TRBV3-1 (or the pseudogene TRBV3-2) and TRBJ1-1, and possibly TRBD1, on 5 matching bases. The source of this sequence is a woman aged 50 to 60 in good health. Sequencing was performed on blood. Here is the DNA: TGTGCCAGCAGCCAAGGTGGGGGGATGGGGAACACTGAAGCTTTCTTT. It translates as CASSQGGGMGNTEAFF.